The clone carrying this TCR beta chain was observed a handful of times. Its antigen is unidentified. The germline CDR1 and CDR2 sequences are SGHTA and FQGNSA. Trimming took 8 bases from V and 6 from J, leaving 16 bases between them. The CDR3 totals 14 residues. Donation came from healthy Caucasian individuals in Russia who were aged roughly 6 to 100. This entry comes from a study of blood T cells in healthy people across ages. A second PCR of roughly 7 to 11 cycles used a sample-barcoded 5' primer and a J-beta primer mix. TCRdb reanalysed the 5' RACE reads using MiXCR and keeps one entry per CDR3 protein. The sample yields 2 million or so distinct CDR3 sequences, just under 50% seen once. General study points: Not knowing donor CMV status may have confounded expanded clonotype changes. Aged donors had fewer naive CD4+ cells and lower diversity than long-lived donors.

The chain links TRBV7-2 to TRBJ1-4; D remains unclear. Sequenced: blood. The clonotype comes from a woman aged 40-49 years in good health. CDR3 DNA sequence: TGTGCCAGCTCCCCCGGCGGGTCGGATGAAAAACTGTTTTTT. Translating gives CASSPGGSDEKLFF.